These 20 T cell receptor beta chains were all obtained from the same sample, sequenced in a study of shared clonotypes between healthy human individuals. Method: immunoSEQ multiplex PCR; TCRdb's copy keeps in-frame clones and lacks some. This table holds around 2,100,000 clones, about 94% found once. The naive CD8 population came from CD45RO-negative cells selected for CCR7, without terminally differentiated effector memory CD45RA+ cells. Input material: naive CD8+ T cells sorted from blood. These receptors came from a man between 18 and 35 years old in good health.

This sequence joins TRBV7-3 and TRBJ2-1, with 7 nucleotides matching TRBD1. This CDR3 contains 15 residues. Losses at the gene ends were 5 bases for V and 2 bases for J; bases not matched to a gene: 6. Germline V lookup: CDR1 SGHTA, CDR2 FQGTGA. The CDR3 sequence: CASSEQGFPYNEQFF. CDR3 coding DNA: TGTGCCAGCAGCGAACAGGGGTTTCCCTACAATGAGCAGTTCTTC.

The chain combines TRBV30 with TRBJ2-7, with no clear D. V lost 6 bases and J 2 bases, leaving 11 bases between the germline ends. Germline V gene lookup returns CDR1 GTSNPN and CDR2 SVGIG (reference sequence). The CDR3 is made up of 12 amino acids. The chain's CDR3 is CACRGDPYEQYF. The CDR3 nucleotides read TGTGCCTGCCGCGGAGATCCCTACGAGCAGTACTTC.

CDR3 protein: CASSVRGAEAFF. Written as DNA, the CDR3 is TGTGCCAGCAGTGTCAGGGGTGCTGAAGCTTTCTTT. The rearrangement links TRBV2 to TRBJ1-1, with D tentatively TRBD1 (6 bases). Germline V lookup: CDR1 SNHLY, CDR2 FYNNEI. The CDR3 spans 12 residues. The germline V and J ends were trimmed by 4 bases and 6 bases, with 9 bases remaining between them.

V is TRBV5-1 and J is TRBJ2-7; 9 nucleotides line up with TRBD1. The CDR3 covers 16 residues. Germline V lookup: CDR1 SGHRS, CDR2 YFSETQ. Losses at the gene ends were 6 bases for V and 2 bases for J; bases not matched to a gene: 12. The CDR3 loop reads CASIGSPGQGTYEQYF. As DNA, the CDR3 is TGCGCCAGCATCGGGTCGCCGGGACAGGGAACCTACGAGCAGTACTTC.

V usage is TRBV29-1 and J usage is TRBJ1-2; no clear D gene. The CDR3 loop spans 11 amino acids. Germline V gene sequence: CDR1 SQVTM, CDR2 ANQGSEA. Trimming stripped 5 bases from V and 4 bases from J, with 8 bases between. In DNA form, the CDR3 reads TGCAGCGTTATTTGGGCCTATGGCTACACCTTC. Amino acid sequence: CSVIWAYGYTF.

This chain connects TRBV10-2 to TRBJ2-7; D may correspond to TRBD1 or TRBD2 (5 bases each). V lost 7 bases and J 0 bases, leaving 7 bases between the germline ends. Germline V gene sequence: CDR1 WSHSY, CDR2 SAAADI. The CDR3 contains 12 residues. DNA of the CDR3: TGCGCCAGCACCGGGACCTCCTACGAGCAGTACTTC. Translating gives CASTGTSYEQYF.

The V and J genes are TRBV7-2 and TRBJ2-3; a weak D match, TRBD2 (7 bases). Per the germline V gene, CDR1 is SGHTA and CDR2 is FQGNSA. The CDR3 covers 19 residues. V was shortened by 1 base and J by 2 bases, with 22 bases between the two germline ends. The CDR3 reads CASSLGGGTGLNPTDTQYF. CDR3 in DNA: TGTGCCAGCAGCTTAGGGGGGGGTACAGGGTTGAATCCCACAGATACGCAGTATTTT.

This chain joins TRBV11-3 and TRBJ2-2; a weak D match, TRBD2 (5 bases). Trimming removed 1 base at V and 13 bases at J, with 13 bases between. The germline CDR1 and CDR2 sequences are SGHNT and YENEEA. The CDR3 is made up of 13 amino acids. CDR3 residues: CASSLGSESGLFF. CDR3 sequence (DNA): TGTGCCAGCAGCTTAGGGTCGGAAAGCGGGCTGTTTTTT.

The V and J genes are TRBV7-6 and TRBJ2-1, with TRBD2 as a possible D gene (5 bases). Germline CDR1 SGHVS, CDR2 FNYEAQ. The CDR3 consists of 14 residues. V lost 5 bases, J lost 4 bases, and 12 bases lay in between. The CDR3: CASSPEAVYNEQFF. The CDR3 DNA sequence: TGTGCCAGCAGCCCGGAGGCAGTTTACAATGAGCAGTTCTTC.

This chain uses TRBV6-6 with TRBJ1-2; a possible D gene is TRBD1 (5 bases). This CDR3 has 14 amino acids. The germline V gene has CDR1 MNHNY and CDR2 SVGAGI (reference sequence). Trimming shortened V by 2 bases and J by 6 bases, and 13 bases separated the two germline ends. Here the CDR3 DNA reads TGTGCCAGCAGTTACCTCCCCCCGACAGATGGCTACACCTTC. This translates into CASSYLPPTDGYTF.

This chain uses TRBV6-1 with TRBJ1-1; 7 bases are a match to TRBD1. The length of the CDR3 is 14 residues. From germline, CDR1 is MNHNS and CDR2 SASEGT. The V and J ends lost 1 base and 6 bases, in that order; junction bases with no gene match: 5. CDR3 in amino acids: CASSEDWGQPEAFF. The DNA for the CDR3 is TGTGCCAGCAGTGAAGATTGGGGACAGCCTGAAGCTTTCTTT.

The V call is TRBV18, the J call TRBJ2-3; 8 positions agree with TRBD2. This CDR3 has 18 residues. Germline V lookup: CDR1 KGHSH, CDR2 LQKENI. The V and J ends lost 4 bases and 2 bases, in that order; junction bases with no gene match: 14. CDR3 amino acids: CASSLNPGGAPNTDTQYF. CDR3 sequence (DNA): TGTGCCAGCTCACTCAATCCGGGAGGGGCCCCGAACACAGATACGCAGTATTTT.

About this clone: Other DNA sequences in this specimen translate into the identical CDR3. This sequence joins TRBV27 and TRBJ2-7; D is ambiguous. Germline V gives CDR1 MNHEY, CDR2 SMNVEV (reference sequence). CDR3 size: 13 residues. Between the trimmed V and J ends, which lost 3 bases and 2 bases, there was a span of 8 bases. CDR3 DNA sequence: TGTGCCAGCAGTTTGGTAGGGACCTACGAGCAGTACTTC. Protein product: CASSLVGTYEQYF.

The chain's CDR3 is CAISDTHWTGETQYF. CDR3 DNA: TGTGCCATCAGTGACACACATTGGACAGGGGAGACCCAGTACTTC. The J gene is TRBJ2-5, the V gene TRBV10-3; TRBD1 matches at 8 bases. Per the germline V gene, CDR1 is ENHRY and CDR2 is SYGVKD. Trimming took 3 bases from V and 5 from J; bases not matched to a gene: 8. The length of the CDR3 is 15 residues.

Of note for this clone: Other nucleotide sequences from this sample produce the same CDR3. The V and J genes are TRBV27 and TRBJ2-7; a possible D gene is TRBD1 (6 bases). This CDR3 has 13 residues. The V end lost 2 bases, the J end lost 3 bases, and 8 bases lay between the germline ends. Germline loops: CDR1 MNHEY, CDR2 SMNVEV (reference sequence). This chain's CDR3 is CASSLLQGYEQYF. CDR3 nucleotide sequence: TGTGCCAGCAGTTTACTACAGGGCTACGAGCAGTACTTC.

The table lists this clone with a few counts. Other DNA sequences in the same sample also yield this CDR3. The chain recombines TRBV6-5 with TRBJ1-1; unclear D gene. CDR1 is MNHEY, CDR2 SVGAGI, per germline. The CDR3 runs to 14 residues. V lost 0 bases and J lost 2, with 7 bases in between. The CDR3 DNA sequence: TGTGCCAGCAGTTACTCGGAGGGTAACACTGAAGCTTTCTTT. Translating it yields CASSYSEGNTEAFF.

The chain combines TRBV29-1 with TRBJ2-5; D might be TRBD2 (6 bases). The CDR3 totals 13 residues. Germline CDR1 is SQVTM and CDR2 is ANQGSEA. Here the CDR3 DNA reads TGCAGTTTGACTGGAGGGAACCAAGAGACCCAGTACTTC. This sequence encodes CSLTGGNQETQYF.

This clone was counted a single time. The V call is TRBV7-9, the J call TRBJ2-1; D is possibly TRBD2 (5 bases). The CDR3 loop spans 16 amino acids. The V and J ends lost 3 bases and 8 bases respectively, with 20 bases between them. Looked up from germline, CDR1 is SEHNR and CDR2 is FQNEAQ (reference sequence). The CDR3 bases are TGTGCCAGCAGCTTTAAAATGGACTGGGTCGGGGATGAGCAGTTCTTC. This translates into CASSFKMDWVGDEQFF.

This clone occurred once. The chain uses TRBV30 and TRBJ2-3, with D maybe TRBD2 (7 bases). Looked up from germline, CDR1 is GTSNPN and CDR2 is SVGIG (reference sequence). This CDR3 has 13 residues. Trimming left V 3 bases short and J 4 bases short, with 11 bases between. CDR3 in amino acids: CAWRGGVPDTQYF. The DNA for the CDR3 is TGTGCCTGGAGAGGGGGGGTGCCAGATACGCAGTATTTT.

The CDR3 spells CASSLRTGQFYEQYF. The CDR3, as DNA: TGCGCCAGCAGCCTTCGCACCGGACAGTTCTACGAGCAGTACTTC. The chain joins TRBV4-1 to TRBJ2-7; the D gene is possibly TRBD1 (6 bases). Germline V gene lookup returns CDR1 MGHRA and CDR2 YSYEKL. This CDR3 has 15 amino acids. V was pared by 4 bases and J by 3 bases, with 16 bases between.